These 15 T cell receptor beta chains were sequenced from one sample in a study of blood T cells in healthy people across ages. A second PCR of 7 to 11 cycles used a sample-barcoded 5' primer and a J-beta primer mix. TCRdb ran MiXCR on the 5' RACE reads and lists one entry per CDR3 protein. The data show approximately 1,000,000 distinct CDR3 sequences, 30% to 40% seen once. Sequencing was carried out using blood. These receptors were obtained from a man younger than 35 in good health.

The chain has TRBV27 and TRBJ1-5, with TRBD1 as a possible D gene (6 bases). The ends were cut back, 5 bases at V and 0 bases at J, with 11 bases in the middle. Germline-derived CDR1 and CDR2 are MNHEY and SMNVEV (reference sequence). The CDR3 is 15 amino acids. The DNA of the CDR3 is TGTGCCAGCAGTCATACAGGGTATAGCAATCAGCCCCAGCATTTT. As protein: CASSHTGYSNQPQHF.

The chain carries TRBV10-3 and TRBJ2-3; 10 bases match TRBD1. The CDR3 is 15 residues long. Germline V gene sequence: CDR1 ENHRY, CDR2 SYGVKD. J gave up 3 bases and V 6 bases, and 6 bases lay outside the gene matches. Here the CDR3 reads CAISFDRGRTDTQYF. In nucleotides, the CDR3 is TGTGCCATCAGCTTCGACAGGGGGCGGACAGATACGCAGTATTTT.

Ten or more counts support this clonotype. The rearrangement links TRBV20-1 to TRBJ1-2; no reliable D call. The germline CDR1 and CDR2 sequences are DFQATT and SNEGSKA (reference sequence). V lost 2 bases, J lost 4 bases, and 17 bases lay in between. CDR3 size: 15 residues. CDR3 loop: CSARSLGNHSYGYTF. The CDR3 nucleotides are TGCAGTGCTAGAAGTTTAGGCAACCATTCCTATGGCTACACCTTC.

This clonotype was detected a few times. The rearrangement joins TRBV20-1 to TRBJ2-3, with 8 bases identical to TRBD2. The CDR3 spans 17 residues. V shed 3 bases and J 3 bases; nucleotides not matched to a gene: 14. Germline V gene sequence: CDR1 DFQATT, CDR2 SNEGSKA (reference sequence). CDR3 loop: CSARPERGRGVTDTQYF. The CDR3 coding sequence is TGCAGTGCTAGGCCCGAACGTGGGCGGGGGGTGACAGATACGCAGTATTTT.

This clonotype was counted a few times. V is TRBV15 and J is TRBJ1-5, with D perhaps matching TRBD1 (5 bases). CDR1 and CDR2 from the germline V gene are LNHNV and YYDKDF (reference sequence). The CDR3 contains 15 residues. V was pared by 0 bases and J by 5 bases, with 11 bases between. The CDR3 DNA reads TGTGCCACCAGCAGAGATCCTTGGGGGGATCAGCCCCAGCATTTT. This codes for CATSRDPWGDQPQHF.

The chain is built from TRBV6-5 and TRBJ1-2; no clear D gene. This CDR3 contains 13 residues. The V end was cut by 0 bases, the J end by 8 bases, with 10 bases between. Germline values: CDR1 MNHEY, CDR2 SVGAGI. Here the CDR3 reads CASSYSVSSGYTF. The CDR3 DNA reads TGTGCCAGCAGTTACTCGGTCTCTAGCGGCTACACCTTC.

This clonotype showed up just a few times. The V gene is TRBV7-2, the J gene TRBJ1-6; D is possibly TRBD1 (5 bases). The CDR3 has 17 amino acids. The germline CDR1 and CDR2 sequences are SGHTA and FQGNSA. V lost 4 bases and J lost 4, with 17 bases in between. CDR3 loop: CASSSRVGGFYNSPLHF. CDR3 nucleotides: TGTGCCAGCAGCTCCCGGGTGGGGGGATTTTATAATTCACCCCTCCACTTT. Based on the CDR3 plus reference TRBV7-2 and TRBJ1-6, the full variable domain is GAGVSQSPSNKVTEKGKDVELRCDPISGHTALYWYRQSLGQGLEFLIYFQGNSAPDKSGLPSDRFSAERTGGSVSTLTIQRTQQEDSAVYLCASSSRVGGFYNSPLHFGNGTRLTVT.

V gene TRBV6-5 combines with J gene TRBJ2-1; no clear D gene. Germline loops: CDR1 MNHEY, CDR2 SVGAGI. The CDR3 contains 17 residues. Between the trimmed V and J ends, which lost 4 bases and 0 bases, there was a span of 16 bases. CDR3 bases: TGTGCCAGCAGTTTGCACCGTCCTAGTGACTCCTACAATGAGCAGTTCTTC. Protein product: CASSLHRPSDSYNEQFF.

The rearrangement links TRBV20-1 to TRBJ1-1; no firm D call. The CDR3 is 16 amino acids. V dropped 6 bases and J dropped 1 base, with 21 bases sitting between them. The V gene's germline CDR1 is DFQATT and CDR2 SNEGSKA (reference sequence). In DNA, the CDR3 is TGCAGTGCCGAGGATCGGGGAAGGGTCGGGAACACTGAAGCTTTCTTT. Protein product: CSAEDRGRVGNTEAFF.

This clonotype occurred once. J is TRBJ1-1 and V is TRBV4-3; 7 nucleotides line up with TRBD1. The CDR3 extends over 15 amino acids. V shed 4 bases and J 4 bases; nucleotides not matched to a gene: 9. CDR1 is LGHNA and CDR2 is YSLEER in the germline V gene. CDR3 sequence reads: CASSPTTGPGTEAFF. For the CDR3, the DNA is TGCGCCAGCAGCCCTACGACAGGGCCGGGCACTGAAGCTTTCTTT.

This clonotype was observed many times. The genes are TRBV2 and TRBJ2-7; maybe TRBD1 (6 bases). The CDR3 contains 15 residues. CDR1 and CDR2 (germline): SNHLY, FYNNEI. Trimming took 7 bases from V and 4 from J, leaving 20 bases between them. The CDR3 nucleotides are TGTGCCAGCACCCGTGGGGGACAACAAATTTACGAGCAGTACTTC. Its translation is CASTRGGQQIYEQYF.

The gene calls are TRBV12-3 or TRBV12-4 and TRBJ2-5; the match to TRBD2 covers 9 bases. This CDR3 spans 15 amino acids. After removal of 5 bases from V and 11 bases from J, the junction contained 15 bases not matched to a gene. The CDR3 nucleotides read TGTGCCAGCAGTCTGGCGGGGGGGCCATCGAGTGAGCAGTACTTC. It is translated as CASSLAGGPSSEQYF.

This clonotype was found once. The chain uses TRBV6-2 or TRBV6-3 and TRBJ1-5; unclear D gene. The CDR3 has 12 amino acids. The germline V gene has CDR1 MNHEY and CDR2 SVGEGT. V dropped 2 bases and J dropped 12 bases, with 11 bases sitting between them. Here the CDR3 DNA reads TGTGCCAGCAGTTACCCTAGCCTGATCCAGCATTTT. Translating it yields CASSYPSLIQHF.

There are a few counts of this clonotype. This chain uses TRBV11-2 with TRBJ2-3; possibly TRBD1 or TRBD2 for D (6 bases each). Germline loops: CDR1 SGHAT, CDR2 FQNNGV. Trimming stripped 1 base from V and 3 bases from J, with 11 bases between. The CDR3 has 15 amino acids. CDR3 coding DNA: TGTGCCAGCAGCTTAGGAAGGGGGGCGACAGATACGCAGTATTTT. This translates into CASSLGRGATDTQYF.

This chain uses TRBV7-8 with TRBJ1-2, with TRBD1 matching over 8 bases. The V gene end was trimmed by 6 bases and the J gene end by 3 bases; junction bases not matched to a gene: 9. CDR3 length equals 15 residues. Germline values: CDR1 SGHVS, CDR2 FQNEAQ. The CDR3 protein is CASRATGGRDYGYTF. CDR3 DNA sequence: TGTGCCAGCAGAGCTACAGGGGGGAGGGACTATGGCTACACCTTC.